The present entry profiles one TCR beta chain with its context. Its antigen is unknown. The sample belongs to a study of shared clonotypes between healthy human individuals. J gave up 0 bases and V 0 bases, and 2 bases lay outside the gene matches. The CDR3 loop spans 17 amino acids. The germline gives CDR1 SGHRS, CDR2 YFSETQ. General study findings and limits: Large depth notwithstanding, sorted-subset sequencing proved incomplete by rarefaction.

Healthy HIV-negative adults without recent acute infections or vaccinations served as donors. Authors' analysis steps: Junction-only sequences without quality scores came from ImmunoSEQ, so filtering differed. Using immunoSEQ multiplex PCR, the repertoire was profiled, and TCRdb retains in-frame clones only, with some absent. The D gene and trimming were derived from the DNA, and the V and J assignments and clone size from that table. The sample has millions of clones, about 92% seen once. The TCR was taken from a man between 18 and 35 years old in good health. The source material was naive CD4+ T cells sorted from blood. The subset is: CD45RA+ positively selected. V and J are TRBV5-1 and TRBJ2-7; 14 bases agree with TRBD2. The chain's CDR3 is CASSLGTSGRFSYEQYF. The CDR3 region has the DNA TGCGCCAGCAGCTTGGGGACTAGCGGGAGGTTCTCCTACGAGCAGTACTTC. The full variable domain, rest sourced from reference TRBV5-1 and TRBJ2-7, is KAGVTQTPRYLIKTRGQQVTLSCSPISGHRSVSWYQQTPGQGLQFLFEYFSETQRNKGNFPGRFSGRQFSNSRSEMNVSTLELGDSALYLCASSLGTSGRFSYEQYFGPGTRLTVT.